Listed below are T cell receptor beta chains from one sample, sequenced in a study of T cell responses to AZD1222 COVID-19 vaccine. The table came from immunoSEQ multiplex PCR; TCRdb's copy has only in-frame clones and leaves some out. The sample contains about 150,000 clones, about nine tenths of which appear only once. This sample comprised peripheral blood, obtained 28 days after the second AZD1222 dose. The receptors shown here come from an adult who received the AZD1222 COVID-19 vaccine. The CDR3 runs from the conserved cysteine through the conserved F or W. The order of the fields is clone size, CDR3 length, D gene, V gene, J gene, CDR3 DNA, CDR3 protein. A D gene is named only where the DNA matches it firmly. Clone size is not always given. Where it is, it says once, few, many or a class for expanded clones.

>NA|15|NA|TRBV19|TRBJ2-1
TGTGCCAGTAGTCCGTGGGGAAAAGGGGACAATGAGCAGTTCTTC
CASSPWGKGDNEQFF
>NA|13|NA|TRBV6-5|TRBJ2-3
TGTGCCAGCAGTTACTCCGGAAGAGATACGCAGTATTTT
CASSYSGRDTQYF
>NA|14|NA|TRBV28|TRBJ1-2
TGTGCCAGCAGTCTACGGGACACATCTAGTGGCTACACCTTC
CASSLRDTSSGYTF
>NA|14|TRBD2|TRBV28|TRBJ2-7
TGTGCCAGCAGTTCTAGCGGGTCCGCCTACGAGCAGTACTTC
CASSSSGSAYEQYF
>NA|16|NA|TRBV11-3|TRBJ2-3
TGTGCCAGCAGCTTAGAGGGGATCCGGGGGGCAGGACCGCAGTATTTT
CASSLEGIRGAGPQYF
>NA|14|NA|TRBV7-2|TRBJ1-5
TGTGCCAGCAGCTGGGACTCGAACAATCAGCCCCAGCATTTT
CASSWDSNNQPQHF
>NA|14|NA|TRBV5-4|TRBJ2-5
TGTGCCAGCAGCTTGGATGCCGGTGGGGAGACCCAGTACTTC
CASSLDAGGETQYF
>NA|13|NA|TRBV7-8|TRBJ2-7
TGTGCCAGCAGCCTTAGCGGCGCCTACGAGCAGTACTTC
CASSLSGAYEQYF
>NA|15|NA|TRBV4-3|TRBJ2-1
TGCGCCAGCAGCCAAGACCGTTGGGAGTACAATGAGCAGTTCTTC
CASSQDRWEYNEQFF
>NA|14|NA|TRBV28|TRBJ2-5
TGTGCCAGCAGTTTTCGGAACAGTCAAGAGACCCAGTACTTC
CASSFRNSQETQYF
>NA|16|NA|TRBV7-6|TRBJ2-5
TGTGCCAGCAGCTTAGGAGACCGGTGGGGCCAAGAGACCCAGTACTTC
CASSLGDRWGQETQYF
>NA|13|NA|TRBV29-1|TRBJ2-6
TGCAGCGCCCTTGGCTCTGGGGCCAACGTCCTGACTTTC
CSALGSGANVLTF
>NA|15|NA|TRBV30|TRBJ2-2
TGTGCCTGGAGTGTACAGCTCAGACTCACCGGGGAGCTGTTTTTT
CAWSVQLRLTGELFF
>NA|18|NA|TRBV21-1|TRBJ1-4
TGTGCCAGCAGCAAGGATCTACAAAGACAGCTCTCTAATGAAAAACTGTTTTTT
CASSKDLQRQLSNEKLFF
>once|13|NA|TRBV12-3/TRBV12-4|TRBJ2-5
TGTGCCAGCAGTTTTGGGGGCGTGGAGACCCAGTACTTC
CASSFGGVETQYF
>NA|15|TRBD1|TRBV5-1|TRBJ2-4
TGCGCCAGCAGCACTGGACAGGGGCGGGGAGTCATTCAGTACTTC
CASSTGQGRGVIQYF
>few|15|NA|TRBV11-2|TRBJ2-7
TGTGCCAGCAGCTCCTACCGCGGGCTTGCCTACGAGCAGTACTTC
CASSSYRGLAYEQYF
>NA|15|NA|TRBV6-5|TRBJ1-1
TGTGCCAGCAGTTACTCGATGGCGGTGAACACTGAAGCTTTCTTT
CASSYSMAVNTEAFF
>NA|15|NA|TRBV7-9|TRBJ1-6
TGTGCCAGCAGCTTGACCGGCTTATGGAATTCACCCCTCCACTTT
CASSLTGLWNSPLHF
>few|14|NA|TRBV5-5|TRBJ2-7
TGTGCCAGCAGCCTTATATTGGGGGCCCGCGAGCAGTACTTC
CASSLILGAREQYF
>once|14|NA|TRBV2|TRBJ2-3
TGTGCCAGCAGTGAGACAGTTAGCACAGATACGCAGTATTTT
CASSETVSTDTQYF
>NA|13|TRBD2|TRBV10-2|TRBJ2-1
TGCGCCAGTGGACTAGCGATCTACAATGAGCAGTTCTTC
CASGLAIYNEQFF
>NA|14|TRBD1|TRBV5-8|TRBJ1-2
TGTGCCAGCAGCTTGGGACAGGGGAACTATGGCTACACCTTC
CASSLGQGNYGYTF